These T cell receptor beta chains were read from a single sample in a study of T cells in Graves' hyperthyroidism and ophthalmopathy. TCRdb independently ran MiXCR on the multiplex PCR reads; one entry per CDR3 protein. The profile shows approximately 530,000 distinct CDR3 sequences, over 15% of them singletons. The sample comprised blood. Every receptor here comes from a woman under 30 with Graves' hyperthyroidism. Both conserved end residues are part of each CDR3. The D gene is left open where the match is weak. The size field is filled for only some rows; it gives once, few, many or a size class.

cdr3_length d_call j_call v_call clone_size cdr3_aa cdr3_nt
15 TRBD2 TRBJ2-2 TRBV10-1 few CASSETVAGAGELFF TGCGCCAGCAGTGAGACAGTAGCGGGAGCCGGGGAGCTGTTTTTT
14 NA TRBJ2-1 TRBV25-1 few CASSGPTTDNEQFF TGTGCCAGCAGTGGCCCGACAACGGACAATGAGCAGTTCTTC
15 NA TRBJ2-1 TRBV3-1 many CASSQASHRYNEQFF TGTGCCAGCAGCCAAGCAAGTCACCGCTACAATGAGCAGTTCTTC
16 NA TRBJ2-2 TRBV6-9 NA CASSYGDTGRDGELFF TGTGCCAGCAGTTACGGCGACACAGGGAGGGACGGGGAGCTGTTTTTT
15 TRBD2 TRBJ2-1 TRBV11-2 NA CASSSTSGRGNEQFF TGTGCCAGCAGCTCTACTAGCGGGAGGGGGAATGAGCAGTTCTTC
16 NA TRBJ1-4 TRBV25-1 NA CASSEFQGSGNEKLFF TGTGCCAGCAGTGAATTTCAGGGCTCGGGTAATGAAAAACTGTTTTTT
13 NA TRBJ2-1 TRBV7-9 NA CASGRGTYNEQFF TGTGCCAGCGGGAGAGGGACCTACAATGAGCAGTTCTTC
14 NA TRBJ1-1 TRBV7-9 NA CAFGEMGVNTEAFF TGTGCCTTCGGGGAAATGGGGGTGAACACTGAAGCTTTCTTT
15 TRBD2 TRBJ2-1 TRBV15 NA CATSPQGGGSGEQFF TGTGCCACCAGCCCCCAGGGCGGGGGTTCAGGTGAGCAGTTCTTC
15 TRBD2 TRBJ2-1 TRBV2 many CASSEGGRALHEQFF TGTGCCAGCAGTGAAGGCGGGAGGGCCCTACATGAGCAGTTCTTC